This T cell receptor beta chain was profiled in a study of T cell responses to AZD1222 COVID-19 vaccine. Overall study results and limits: Clonal diversity may have been underestimated, and the donors were mostly white British, with more females than males. Seropositivity was recorded at baseline in only six AZD1222 recipients. Elevations in Spike-specific TCR breadth and depth followed administration of two AZD1222 doses.

Repertoires were generated with immunoSEQ multiplex PCR, while TCRdb's copy carries only in-frame clones and drops some. The table includes about 82,000 clones, approximately 85% detected once. The V end was cut by 1 base, the J end by 0 bases, with 9 bases between. This CDR3 comprises 15 residues. CDR1 and CDR2 from the germline V gene are SGHRS and YFSETQ. Concerning this clone itself: Antigen specificity is unknown.

The chain is built from TRBV5-1 and TRBJ2-3; no firm D call. This TCR was sampled from an adult who received the AZD1222 COVID-19 vaccine. Sequenced here: peripheral blood, sampled 28 days after the second AZD1222 dose. This CDR3 is CASSLTGSSTDTQYF. CDR3 DNA: TGCGCCAGCAGCTTGACCGGCTCTAGCACAGATACGCAGTATTTT.